Listed here are 22 T cell receptor beta chains from one sample, sequenced in a study of blood T cell repertoires in COVID-19. Here immunoSEQ multiplex PCR was the method, and the copy in TCRdb shows in-frame clones only, minus some. This table holds around 300,000 clones, roughly 87% found once. Sequencing was carried out using PBMCs or T cells enriched from blood (not recorded which). These receptors were obtained from a woman under 40 who had recovered from COVID-19.

The chain has TRBV27 and TRBJ1-4; D unresolved. This CDR3 has 14 residues. Deletions cut 3 bases from V and 8 bases from J, with 13 bases between. Germline CDR1 and CDR2: MNHEY and SMNVEV (reference sequence). The CDR3 sequence is CASSFDPRVEKLFF. CDR3 nucleotides: TGTGCCAGCAGTTTCGACCCGAGGGTGGAAAAACTGTTTTTT.

This chain links TRBV11-3 with TRBJ2-1, with 7 positions matching TRBD2. This CDR3 has 14 residues. CDR1 and CDR2 from the germline V gene are SGHNT and YENEEA. Trimming removed 5 bases from V and 3 bases from J; junction bases left unmatched: 4. CDR3 nucleotides: TGTGCCAGCAGCCCGGGGACTAACTACAATGAGCAGTTCTTC. It yields the protein CASSPGTNYNEQFF.

The V gene is TRBV2, the J gene TRBJ2-2, with 8 nucleotides matching TRBD2. The length of the CDR3 is 14 residues. CDR1 and CDR2 from the germline V gene are SNHLY and FYNNEI. The junction had 7 bases not matched to a gene; V was cut back by 5 bases and J by 8 bases. As DNA, the CDR3 is TGTGCCAGCAGTATCGGGGGGGCAAAAGGGGAGCTGTTTTTT. Protein product: CASSIGGAKGELFF.

This clone was detected only once. The rearrangement uses TRBV19 and TRBJ1-1, with D possibly being TRBD1 (5 bases). CDR1 and CDR2 from the germline V gene are LNHDA and SQIVND (reference sequence). V was cut by 6 bases and J by 9 bases, with 23 bases left in between. This CDR3 has 15 residues. The CDR3 region is CASSLPDGNWGQAFF. CDR3 DNA sequence: TGTGCCAGTAGCCTCCCGGACGGCAATTGGGGCCAAGCTTTCTTT.

The chain combines TRBV18 with TRBJ1-2, with D possibly matching TRBD1 (6 bases). Looked up from germline, CDR1 is KGHSH and CDR2 is LQKENI. The CDR3 sequence is 15 residues long. V dropped 6 bases and J dropped 3 bases, with 17 bases sitting between them. Here the CDR3 DNA reads TGTGCCAGCTCGACGATTCAGGGGTTAGACTATGGCTACACCTTC. As protein: CASSTIQGLDYGYTF.

The chain is built from TRBV29-1 and TRBJ2-5; D is perhaps TRBD1 (5 bases). Germline V gives CDR1 SQVTM, CDR2 ANQGSEA. The V and J ends lost 4 bases and 5 bases respectively, with 14 bases between them. The CDR3 is made up of 13 amino acids. CDR3 nucleotides: TGCAGCGTTGTAGGGGTTGGGCGTGAGACCCAGTACTTC. It translates to CSVVGVGRETQYF.

The chain has TRBV6-4 and TRBJ2-2; D gene ambiguous. From germline, CDR1 is MRHNA and CDR2 SNTAGT. V lost 4 bases, J lost 0 bases, and 6 bases lay in between. The CDR3 contains 14 residues. The chain's CDR3 is CASSAVSNTGELFF. The DNA for the CDR3 is TGTGCCAGCAGTGCTGTCTCGAACACCGGGGAGCTGTTTTTT.

The rearrangement links TRBV5-1 to TRBJ2-3, with D perhaps TRBD2 (5 bases). Trimming took off 0 bases at V and 4 bases at J, with 12 bases between the two ends. This CDR3 has 15 amino acids. Germline V CDR1 and CDR2: SGHRS, YFSETQ. CDR3 residues: CASSLVGSGADTQYF. Written as DNA, the CDR3 is TGCGCCAGCAGCTTGGTAGGGTCCGGGGCAGATACGCAGTATTTT.

The chain uses TRBV14 and TRBJ1-1; TRBD1 is a possible D gene (5 bases). CDR3 length equals 12 residues. V lost 8 bases to trimming and J lost 2 bases, with 9 bases between them. The germline V gene has CDR1 SGHDN and CDR2 FVKESK. This chain's CDR3 is CASGQGNTEAFF. CDR3 nucleotides: TGTGCCAGCGGGCAGGGCAACACTGAAGCTTTCTTT.

This chain joins TRBV9 and TRBJ1-6; TRBD1 aligns across 7 bases. The CDR3 runs 13 residues. The germline gives CDR1 SGDLS, CDR2 YYNGEE. J lost 10 bases, V lost 3 bases, and 4 bases had no gene match. The DNA of the CDR3 is TGTGCCAGCAGCGCACAGGGGAAATCACCCCTCCACTTT. Translation gives CASSAQGKSPLHF.

The V call is TRBV7-9, the J call TRBJ2-3; TRBD2 matches 7 bases. CDR3 length: 17 residues. Germline trimming cut 4 bases from V and 5 bases from J; bases unmatched to any gene: 15. Germline V CDR1 and CDR2: SEHNR, FQNEAQ (reference sequence). This CDR3 reads CASSSLGEAGKQDTQYF. The DNA for the CDR3 is TGTGCCAGCAGCTCGCTTGGGGAAGCGGGGAAGCAAGATACGCAGTATTTT.

The chain recombines TRBV4-1 with TRBJ1-1; 11 bases are shared with TRBD1. From germline, CDR1 is MGHRA and CDR2 YSYEKL. The CDR3 has 14 residues. Losses at the gene ends were 4 bases for V and 5 bases for J; bases not matched to a gene: 3. The CDR3 reads CASSPGQGATEAFF. The CDR3 DNA follows: TGCGCCAGCAGCCCCGGACAGGGGGCGACTGAAGCTTTCTTT.

The chain has TRBV10-3 and TRBJ2-1, with 9 positions matching TRBD2. CDR1 ENHRY and CDR2 SYGVKD come from the germline V gene. This CDR3 is built from 16 residues. Trimming at V came to 0 bases and at J to 3 bases, leaving 3 bases not matched to a gene. DNA for the CDR3: TGTGCCATCAGTGAGTCTACTAGCGGGTTCTACAATGAGCAGTTCTTC. It yields the protein CAISESTSGFYNEQFF.

V is TRBV7-9 and J is TRBJ2-3, with D perhaps TRBD1 (6 bases). This CDR3 is built from 14 residues. Trimming took 5 bases from V and 4 from J, leaving 13 bases between them. Germline assignment: CDR1 SEHNR and CDR2 FQNEAQ (reference sequence). DNA of the CDR3: TGTGCCAGCAGCGTGGCCAGGGGCGCAGATACGCAGTATTTT. Translating it yields CASSVARGADTQYF.

This sequence joins TRBV19 and TRBJ2-7; tentatively, D is TRBD1 (5 bases). Between the trimmed V and J ends, which lost 0 bases and 1 base, there was a span of 10 bases. Germline V CDR1 and CDR2: LNHDA, SQIVND (reference sequence). CDR3 length: 15 amino acids. The CDR3 region is CASSIDADKSYEQYF. CDR3 DNA sequence: TGTGCCAGTAGTATAGACGCGGACAAGTCCTACGAGCAGTACTTC.

This clone was seen just once. This sequence joins TRBV27 and TRBJ2-7; 7 nucleotides align to TRBD1. The CDR3 totals 15 residues. Trimming cost V 0 bases and J 3 bases; bases outside gene matches: 5. Germline-derived CDR1 and CDR2 are MNHEY and SMNVEV (reference sequence). In DNA, the CDR3 is TGTGCCAGCAGTTTATCGGGGACAGCGCTCTACGAGCAGTACTTC. This codes for CASSLSGTALYEQYF.

The V gene is TRBV5-5, the J gene TRBJ2-7; D gene ambiguous. The V gene lost 0 bases and the J gene lost 4 bases, with 14 bases spanning the gap. The germline CDR1 and CDR2 sequences are SGHKS and YYEKEE (reference sequence). CDR3 length equals 15 residues. The CDR3 sequence is CASSLEHPLRYEQYF. Written as DNA, the CDR3 is TGTGCCAGCAGCTTGGAGCATCCTCTGAGGTACGAGCAGTACTTC.

In DNA, the CDR3 is TGTGCCAGCAGCGTAGGGTCTAGCGGGTTCTACGAGCAGTACTTC. It translates to CASSVGSSGFYEQYF. This chain links TRBV9 with TRBJ2-7, with 8 bases identical to TRBD2. Germline lookup yields CDR1 SGDLS and CDR2 YYNGEE. After removal of 0 bases from V and 3 bases from J, the junction contained 5 bases not matched to a gene. This CDR3 has 15 residues.

The rearrangement joins TRBV6-2 or TRBV6-3 to TRBJ2-1; perhaps TRBD2 as D (6 bases). Trimming removed 4 bases at V and 4 bases at J, with 11 bases between. This CDR3 is 14 amino acids long. CDR1 and CDR2 (germline): MNHEY, SVGEGT. CDR3 sequence reads: CASSFRLEYNEQFF. The CDR3 DNA reads TGTGCCAGCAGTTTCAGACTAGAATACAATGAGCAGTTCTTC.

The rearrangement links TRBV7-6 to TRBJ1-1; D unresolved. This CDR3 contains 16 residues. The germline gives CDR1 SGHVS, CDR2 FNYEAQ. V lost 1 base and J lost 0, with 12 bases in between. The CDR3 protein is CASSLVPERVNTEAFF. Written as DNA, the CDR3 is TGTGCCAGCAGCTTAGTCCCCGAGAGGGTGAACACTGAAGCTTTCTTT.

The rearrangement links TRBV6-5 to TRBJ1-2; D uncertain. The CDR3 has 12 amino acids. Trimming removed 10 bases at V and 8 bases at J, with 17 bases between. The germline CDR1 and CDR2 sequences are MNHEY and SVGAGI. The CDR3 coding sequence is TGTGCCACCGAGACATTAACAAGGGGCTACACCTTC. This sequence encodes CATETLTRGYTF.

The chain combines TRBV9 with TRBJ2-2; TRBD2 matches 12 bases. The CDR3 runs 17 residues. The germline CDR1 and CDR2 sequences are SGDLS and YYNGEE. V dropped 4 bases and J dropped 3; count of bases not matched to a gene: 7. This chain's CDR3 is CASSSWTSGIDTGELFF. The CDR3 region has the DNA TGTGCCAGCAGCTCTTGGACTAGCGGGATCGACACCGGGGAGCTGTTTTTT. Full variable domain (remainder filled in from reference TRBV9 and TRBJ2-2): DSGVTQTPKHLITATGQRVTLRCSPRSGDLSVYWYQQSLDQGLQFLIQYYNGEERAKGNILERFSAQQFPDLHSELNLSSLELGDSALYFCASSSWTSGIDTGELFFGEGSRLTVL.